The 25 T cell receptor beta chains listed next were all sequenced from one sample in a study of CD8+CD57+ T cells in acquired aplastic anemia. Investigators profiled TCR beta VDJ and CDR3 from genomic DNA template. TCRdb re-analysed the reads in MiXCR, keeping a single row per CDR3 protein. The table shows hundreds of thousands of distinct CDR3 sequences, with around 60% occurring only once. Input material: sorted CD4+, CD8+, or CD8+CD57+ T cells (not recorded which) from PBMCs. The source of these receptors is a human donor with severe aplastic anemia or a healthy control (not recorded which).

This clonotype was recorded many times. The rearrangement links TRBV19 to TRBJ1-4, with TRBD1 as a possible D gene (5 bases). V shed 4 bases and J shed 10 bases, with 16 bases lying between them. This CDR3 comprises 14 residues. Germline loops: CDR1 LNHDA, CDR2 SQIVND (reference sequence). The CDR3 here is CASSTNTARGKLFF. DNA for the CDR3: TGTGCCAGTAGTACCAACACGGCTAGGGGAAAACTGTTTTTT.

The rearrangement uses TRBV7-9 and TRBJ1-1, with 8 nucleotides matching TRBD1. V was pared by 1 base and J by 5 bases, with 9 bases of the junction left unmatched. Germline CDR1 SEHNR, CDR2 FQNEAQ (reference sequence). The CDR3 loop spans 16 amino acids. Written as DNA, the CDR3 is TGTGCCAGCAGCTTAGGGCAGGGGGCGTTAGGGACTGAAGCTTTCTTT. Translated: CASSLGQGALGTEAFF.

The chain couples TRBV15 to TRBJ2-5; 8 nucleotides match TRBD2. The germline CDR1 and CDR2 sequences are LNHNV and YYDKDF (reference sequence). Trimming removed 5 bases from V and 4 bases from J; junction bases left unmatched: 12. This CDR3 spans 16 amino acids. The CDR3 reads CATSSGASGSIETQYF. In DNA form, the CDR3 reads TGTGCCACCAGCTCCGGGGCCAGCGGGAGCATAGAGACCCAGTACTTC.

This sequence joins TRBV7-9 and TRBJ1-5; a possible D gene is TRBD1 (5 bases). Trimming removed 1 base at V and 8 bases at J, with 9 bases between. CDR1 and CDR2 (germline): SEHNR, FQNEAQ (reference sequence). This CDR3 has 13 residues. The DNA for the CDR3 is TGTGCCAGCAGCTTAGGCGGAGGGGAGCCCCAGCATTTT. Translated, it gives CASSLGGGEPQHF.

The chain links TRBV7-9 to TRBJ1-6, with D possibly matching TRBD1 (5 bases). CDR3 size: 14 residues. V lost 5 bases and J 10 bases, leaving 15 bases between the germline ends. Germline loops: CDR1 SEHNR, CDR2 FQNEAQ (reference sequence). DNA of the CDR3: TGTGCCAGCAGCCAAGGGCAGGGAGACTCACCCCTCCACTTT. It is translated as CASSQGQGDSPLHF.

V usage is TRBV24-1 and J usage is TRBJ1-5, with TRBD1 identical over 8 bases. J gave up 7 bases and V 4 bases, and 5 bases lay outside the gene matches. This CDR3 has 14 amino acids. Germline CDR1 reads KGHDR; CDR2 reads SFDVKD. The CDR3: CATSDAGGGQPQHF. CDR3 nucleotide sequence: TGTGCCACCAGTGACGCAGGGGGCGGACAGCCCCAGCATTTT.

The chain uses TRBV7-9 and TRBJ1-6, with 9 bases lining up with TRBD1. Per the germline V gene, CDR1 is SEHNR and CDR2 is FQNEAQ (reference sequence). The CDR3 has 16 amino acids. V was clipped by 4 bases and J by 10 bases; unmatched bases: 11. As DNA, the CDR3 is TGTGCCAGCAGCTCAACGACACAGGGGGCAAAGTCACCCCTCCACTTT. This codes for CASSSTTQGAKSPLHF.

This clonotype turned up a few times. An end of the junction does not agree with germline; a read error may underlie this. V usage is TRBV7-2 and J usage is TRBJ2-1; D not certain. Germline values: CDR1 SGHTA, CDR2 FQGNSA. The CDR3 covers 12 residues. For the CDR3, the DNA is TGCGCCGGCAGCTTAATGACCGATGAGCAGTTCTTC. It is translated as CAGSLMTDEQFF.

Only a few counts were recorded for this clonotype. Being one base from a much bigger clone, this may be a read error. The rearrangement joins TRBV9 to TRBJ1-3; D not certain. The CDR3 runs 18 residues. Germline CDR1 and CDR2: SGDLS and YYNGEE. The CDR3 DNA follows: TGTGCCAGCGGCGTAGACCCCTCGTGGGCTCTCTCTGGAAACACCATATATTTT. Its protein product is CASGVDPSWALSGNTIYF.

As regards this clonotype: The germline gene is not matched at one end of the junction; a read error may be the cause. The V and J genes are TRBV7-3 and TRBJ2-3, with D perhaps TRBD1 or TRBD2 (6 bases each). This CDR3 has 15 amino acids. The germline gives CDR1 SGHTA, CDR2 FQGTGA. The DNA for the CDR3 is TGCGCCAGCAGCTTGGAGGGGGAGAGGGCAGATACGCAGTATTTT. This translates into CASSLEGERADTQYF.

The chain has TRBV7-9 and TRBJ2-1; TRBD2 matches 12 bases. The CDR3 sequence is 17 residues long. V shed 5 bases and J 2 bases; nucleotides not matched to a gene: 7. Germline V gives CDR1 SEHNR, CDR2 FQNEAQ (reference sequence). Here the CDR3 DNA reads TGTGCCAGCAGCAGGGCTAGCGGGGGGGCCCCCTACAATGAGCAGTTCTTC. Its protein product is CASSRASGGAPYNEQFF.

CDR3 bases: TGTGCCACCAGCTCGCTACTAACTGAAGAGACCCAGTACTTC. This gives the protein CATSSLLTEETQYF. This chain connects TRBV15 to TRBJ2-5; D remains ambiguous. The germline V gene has CDR1 LNHNV and CDR2 YYDKDF (reference sequence). The ends were cut back, 5 bases at V and 3 bases at J, with 13 bases in the middle. The CDR3 contains 14 residues.

The chain links TRBV24-1 to TRBJ1-1; 8 bases line up with TRBD1. The germline V gene has CDR1 KGHDR and CDR2 SFDVKD. This CDR3 has 13 amino acids. The V segment lost 1 base and the J segment 12 bases; nucleotides outside the gene matches: 6. In DNA, the CDR3 is TGTGCCACCAGTGATTTCACCGGACAGGGCTCTTTCTTT. This codes for CATSDFTGQGSFF.

The chain employs TRBV19 and TRBJ2-2, with 8 bases that match TRBD2. From germline, CDR1 is LNHDA and CDR2 SQIVND (reference sequence). V lost 2 bases and J lost 6; bases outside the gene matches: 8. The CDR3 has 16 residues. Here the CDR3 DNA reads TGTGCCAGTAGTATATCGGGGGGGCCTTATGCCGGGGAGCTGTTTTTT. It specifies CASSISGGPYAGELFF.

As to this clonotype: This likely comes from a read error, as the CDR3 has no conserved phenylalanine or tryptophan at its end. The rearrangement links TRBV10-3 to TRBJ2-7; D is uncertain. Deletions cut 6 bases from V and 9 bases from J, with 15 bases between. Germline lookup yields CDR1 ENHRY and CDR2 SYGVKD. The length of the CDR3 is 12 residues. CDR3 bases: TGTGCCATCAGGGAAGAACGTGTGGCGCAGTACCTC. Translating it yields CAIREERVAQYL.

The J gene is TRBJ2-7, the V gene TRBV15; 7 nucleotides match TRBD2. The CDR3 length is 17 residues. Germline loops: CDR1 LNHNV, CDR2 YYDKDF (reference sequence). The J segment lost 5 bases and the V segment lost 3 bases, leaving 16 bases of the junction unmatched. Here the CDR3 DNA reads TGTGCCACCAGCAGCCAATGGGGGGGAGCGTTCGCCCACGAGCAGTACTTC. It is translated as CATSSQWGGAFAHEQYF. Full variable domain (missing parts from reference TRBV15 and TRBJ2-7): DAMVIQNPRYQVTQFGKPVTLSCSQTLNHNVMYWYQQKSSQAPKLLFHYYDKDFNNEADTPDNFQSRRPNTSFCFLDIRSPGLGDTAMYLCATSSQWGGAFAHEQYFGPGTRLTVT.

V is TRBV7-9 and J is TRBJ1-2; D is uncertain. Germline values: CDR1 SEHNR, CDR2 FQNEAQ (reference sequence). CDR3 length equals 12 residues. V lost 5 bases, J lost 3 bases, and 7 bases lay in between. The CDR3: CASSPSYYGYTF. In DNA form, the CDR3 reads TGTGCCAGCAGCCCTAGCTACTATGGCTACACCTTC.

This clonotype was seen repeatedly, ten times or more. The V call is TRBV7-3, the J call TRBJ2-1, with D perhaps TRBD1 (5 bases). V gave up 3 bases and J gave up 7 bases, with 7 bases separating them. Germline V CDR1 and CDR2: SGHTA, FQGTGA. The CDR3 runs 12 residues. The CDR3 loop reads CASSFGANEQFF. Here the CDR3 DNA reads TGTGCCAGCAGCTTTGGGGCGAATGAGCAGTTCTTC.

This chain joins TRBV24-1 and TRBJ2-3; 7 bases align to TRBD1. The length of the CDR3 is 14 residues. Trimming removed 7 bases from V and 4 bases from J; junction bases left unmatched: 7. Germline V gene sequence: CDR1 KGHDR, CDR2 SFDVKD. The CDR3 region has the DNA TGTGCCACCAGCCCGACAGGGAAGGCAGATACGCAGTATTTT. Encoded protein: CATSPTGKADTQYF.

This sequence joins TRBV7-8 and TRBJ2-5; weak D call: TRBD2 (7 bases). Germline values: CDR1 SGHVS, CDR2 FQNEAQ. This CDR3 spans 14 amino acids. With 5 bases removed from V and 9 bases from J, the gap between germline ends came to 19 bases. The CDR3 here is CASSPGGRGGAQYF. As DNA, the CDR3 is TGTGCCAGCAGCCCAGGAGGGAGAGGGGGGGCCCAGTACTTC.

The chain has TRBV5-1 and TRBJ2-7; D perhaps matches TRBD2 (6 bases). Germline assignment: CDR1 SGHRS and CDR2 YFSETQ. V lost 2 bases, J lost 2 bases, and 11 bases lay in between. The CDR3 has 14 residues. The CDR3 region is CASSFRDWAYEQYF. In DNA form, the CDR3 reads TGCGCCAGCAGCTTCCGGGACTGGGCCTACGAGCAGTACTTC.

About this clonotype itself: Compared with germline, one end of the junction differs, possibly owing to a read error. J is TRBJ1-1 and V is TRBV5-8; no clear D gene. Germline V gene sequence: CDR1 SGHTS, CDR2 YDEGEE. The CDR3 spans 15 residues. The CDR3 DNA reads TGCGCCAGCAGCTTGGCCGGGAGAACAAACACTGAAGCTTTCTTT. Protein sequence: CASSLAGRTNTEAFF.

The sample holds a few counts of this clonotype. V is TRBV15 and J is TRBJ2-3; D perhaps matches TRBD2 (5 bases). The V gene lost 2 bases and the J gene lost 6 bases, with 9 bases spanning the gap. The germline V gene has CDR1 LNHNV and CDR2 YYDKDF (reference sequence). This CDR3 has 13 residues. The CDR3 DNA reads as TGTGCCACCAGCAGACTAGCTGGGGATACGCAGTATTTT. Translated, it gives CATSRLAGDTQYF. The variable domain in full, completed from reference TRBV15 and TRBJ2-3, reads DAMVIQNPRYQVTQFGKPVTLSCSQTLNHNVMYWYQQKSSQAPKLLFHYYDKDFNNEADTPDNFQSRRPNTSFCFLDIRSPGLGDTAMYLCATSRLAGDTQYFGPGTRLTVL.

The chain uses TRBV9 and TRBJ2-1, with 13 bases fitting TRBD2. The CDR3 length is 16 residues. Germline V CDR1 and CDR2: SGDLS, YYNGEE. The V segment lost 3 bases and the J segment 7 bases; nucleotides outside the gene matches: 7. The CDR3 sequence is CASSASRTSGRNEQFF. The CDR3, as DNA: TGTGCCAGCAGCGCATCGAGGACTAGCGGGAGAAATGAGCAGTTCTTC.

This clonotype appeared many times. This chain connects TRBV19 to TRBJ1-5; D possibly corresponds to TRBD1 (5 bases). V lost 8 bases and J lost 7, with 18 bases in between. This CDR3 contains 14 residues. Germline CDR1 is LNHDA and CDR2 is SQIVND (reference sequence). The CDR3 nucleotides read TGTGCCAGTGGCCGGGCAGGGTCTGGGCAGCCCCAGCATTTT. This sequence encodes CASGRAGSGQPQHF.